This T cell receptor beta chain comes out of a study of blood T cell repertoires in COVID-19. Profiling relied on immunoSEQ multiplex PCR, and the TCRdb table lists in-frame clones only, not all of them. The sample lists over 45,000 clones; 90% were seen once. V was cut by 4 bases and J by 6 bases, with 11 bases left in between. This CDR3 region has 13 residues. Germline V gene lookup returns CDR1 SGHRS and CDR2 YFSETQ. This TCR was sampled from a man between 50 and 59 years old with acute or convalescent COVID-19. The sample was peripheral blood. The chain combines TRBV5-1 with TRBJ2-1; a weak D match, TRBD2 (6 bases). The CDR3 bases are TGCGCCAGCAGCCGGGAGCAGCCCAATGAGCAGTTCTTC. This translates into CASSREQPNEQFF.